This TCR beta chain emerged from a study of blood T cell repertoires in COVID-19. V lost 6 bases and J lost 4; bases outside the gene matches: 7. The CDR3 loop spans 14 amino acids. Per the germline V gene, CDR1 is MNHEY and CDR2 is SVGAGI. This clone appeared many times. Sequencing used immunoSEQ multiplex PCR; TCRdb keeps in-frame clones, though not all of them. The table shows approximately 41,000 clones, with roughly nine tenths occurring only once. The sequence was collected from a man in his fifties or sixties with active COVID-19. The source material was peripheral blood. The chain combines TRBV6-5 with TRBJ2-7; 9 nucleotides align to TRBD1. The CDR3 DNA reads as TGTGCCAGCAGCGAGGGACAGGGTAATTACGAGCAGTACTTC. Translating it yields CASSEGQGNYEQYF.